The T cell receptor beta chain under discussion was sequenced for a study of read filtering for tumor transcriptome and immune sequencing. Study as a whole: 8 patients were R-ISS I, around 15 were R-ISS II, about seven were R-ISS III. IR-seq gave about 3.5 to 10.27 million TCR reads per sample; RNA-seq gave about 80 to 1,300.

There are a few counts of this clonotype. Antigen specificity is unknown. The CDR3 length is 13 residues. Trimming removed 6 bases from V and 1 base from J; junction bases left unmatched: 2. CDR1 and CDR2 from the germline V gene are SNHLY and FYNNEI. From around 440 ng of RNA, a library with molecular barcoded alpha/delta and beta/gamma adaptors was made. TCRdb ran MiXCR on the reads and lists one entry per CDR3 protein. Of approximately 40,000 distinct CDR3 sequences in the sample, 14% were seen once. Points from the study as a whole: The CD138-negative fraction was mixed bone marrow immune cells, not pure T cells.

Specimen: a population of CD138-negative cells sorted from bone marrow. The J gene is TRBJ1-1, the V gene TRBV2; 7 bases match TRBD1. The sequence was collected from a donor at least 40 years old with multiple myeloma. CDR3 sequence reads: CASRGGRNTEAFF. CDR3 nucleotides: TGTGCCAGCAGAGGGGGCCGGAACACTGAAGCTTTCTTT. Full variable domain (outside the CDR3, taken from reference TRBV2 and TRBJ1-1): EPEVTQTPSHQVTQMGQEVILRCVPISNHLYFYWYRQILGQKVEFLVSFYNNEISEKSEIFDDQFSVERPDGSNFTLKIRSTKLEDSAMYFCASRGGRNTEAFFGQGTRLTVV.